A selection of T cell receptor beta chains follows, all from one sample in a study of cytomegalovirus exposure and HLA in healthy donors. Sequencing was performed with immunoSEQ multiplex PCR; in TCRdb, only in-frame clones are kept and a portion is missing. The sample carries around 200,000 clones, roughly 72% recorded once. Sequenced: PBMCs. Receptors were obtained from a woman in her 30s in good health and CMV-seropositive. Both conserved end residues are part of each CDR3. Each record gives: V gene, J gene, CDR3 protein.

>TRBV2|TRBJ2-3
CASKAGAGDTQYF
>TRBV27|TRBJ1-2
CASSTRGGGLGGYTF
>TRBV5-1|TRBJ2-7
CASSFAGARGGSYEQYF
>TRBV5-1|TRBJ1-1
CASSTTAGTAEAFF
>TRBV29-1|TRBJ2-7
CSAVFWGQGSAEQYF
>TRBV6-1|TRBJ1-2
CAGTQGANYGYTF
>TRBV30|TRBJ1-5
CAWSRGLKDQPQHF
>TRBV5-1|TRBJ2-7
CASSLEWGGHEQYF
>TRBV27|TRBJ2-1
CASSFQPGTGLLYEQFF
>TRBV7-2|TRBJ2-7
CASSLYRAGLSYEQYF
>TRBV27|TRBJ1-6
CASTMSQVGSPLHF
>TRBV9|TRBJ2-7
CASSEGDASAYEQYF
>TRBV10-3|TRBJ2-5
CAISESSSGETQYF
>TRBV27|TRBJ2-7
CASSFGAPGEQYF
>TRBV2|TRBJ1-4
CASNREATNEKLFF
>TRBV5-1|TRBJ1-2
CASSLAIENYGYTF
>TRBV9|TRBJ2-5
CASSEIGGDESRTQYF
>TRBV4-3|TRBJ2-3
CASSQDWAREDADTQYF
>TRBV28|TRBJ1-5
CASSSTPVRQHNQPQHF
>TRBV29-1|TRBJ2-1
CSGAGLAGRVEQFF
>TRBV4-1|TRBJ2-1
CASSFGQGTLNEQFF
>TRBV6-1|TRBJ2-1
CASSEIGTAHNEQFF
>TRBV4-3|TRBJ2-7
CASSQYFSYEQYF
>TRBV7-2|TRBJ2-7
CASSFRVGIYEQYF
>TRBV5-1|TRBJ2-5
CASSLGQGGGRETQYF
>TRBV30|TRBJ1-2
CAWSSGQGYGYTF
>TRBV16|TRBJ1-1
CASSQEQGAWAEAFF
>TRBV5-4|TRBJ2-3
CASSSRDSTDTQYF
>TRBV7-9|TRBJ1-1
CASSLTGLSEAFF
>TRBV7-2|TRBJ1-2
CASSQGADYGYTF
>TRBV5-1|TRBJ2-7
CASSLGTVSYEQYF
>TRBV11-2|TRBJ2-3
CASSLGAFRDTQYF
>TRBV19|TRBJ1-4
CASSSLRGLDEKLFF
>TRBV4-3|TRBJ1-1
CASSQDQGGFAVAFF
>TRBV4-3|TRBJ2-7
CASTPDRGAYEQYF
>TRBV4-1|TRBJ1-2
CASSQEGRGNYGYTF
>TRBV19|TRBJ2-3
CASSPSTDTQYF
>TRBV5-5|TRBJ1-5
CASSLVLRGPQHF
>TRBV29-1|TRBJ2-2
CSVEVPGQGRTGELFF
>TRBV30|TRBJ1-1
CAWMISGGSEAFF